These 9 T cell receptor beta chains originate from one sample sequenced in a study of regulatory dendritic cells for organ transplantation. The table came from immunoSEQ multiplex PCR; TCRdb's copy has only in-frame clones and leaves some out. The sample includes 20,000 to 25,000 clones, about 70% of them seen just once. What was sequenced was memory CD4+ T cells from blood. As to subset: CD45RO+ memory T cells. These receptor sequences come from a human donor in good health.

This clone was counted between two and nine times. The V call is TRBV7-2, the J call TRBJ2-1; 10 bases fit TRBD2. The germline gives CDR1 SGHTA, CDR2 FQGNSA. The CDR3 sequence is 17 residues long. Trimming cost V 1 base and J 2 bases; bases outside gene matches: 5. CDR3 region: CASSLGPSGGAYNEQFF. DNA of the CDR3: TGTGCCAGCAGCTTAGGTCCCAGCGGGGGGGCCTACAATGAGCAGTTCTTC.

DNA of the CDR3: TGTGCCACAGCCCGGACAGAGAACACTGAAGCTTTCTTT. Its translation: CATARTENTEAFF. The chain has TRBV10-3 and TRBJ1-1; D perhaps matches TRBD1 (6 bases). Germline CDR1 reads ENHRY; CDR2 reads SYGVKD. V shed 10 bases and J shed 1 base, with 13 bases lying between them. The CDR3 spans 13 residues.

This clone has only a few counts. The chain carries TRBV7-2 and TRBJ1-1; 7 bases agree with TRBD1. V lost 11 bases and J lost 0; bases outside the gene matches: 9. The CDR3 is 14 residues long. Looked up from germline, CDR1 is SGHTA and CDR2 is FQGNSA. The CDR3, as DNA: TGTGCCTGCGAGACAGGGATTTTGAACACTGAAGCTTTCTTT. Its protein product is CACETGILNTEAFF.

Here the CDR3 reads CASATRTGGPYNEQFF. CDR3 nucleotides: TGTGCCAGTGCGACCCGGACAGGGGGCCCTTACAATGAGCAGTTCTTC. The chain employs TRBV19 and TRBJ2-1; 11 nucleotides align to TRBD1. Losses at the gene ends were 8 bases for V and 4 bases for J; bases not matched to a gene: 10. CDR1 is LNHDA, CDR2 SQIVND, per germline (reference sequence). The CDR3 extends over 16 amino acids.

J is TRBJ2-3 and V is TRBV5-1, with 8 bases aligning to TRBD2. V was pared by 4 bases and J by 4 bases, with 5 bases of the junction left unmatched. This CDR3 has 14 amino acids. Per the germline V gene, CDR1 is SGHRS and CDR2 is YFSETQ. The DNA of the CDR3 is TGCGCCAGCAGCCTTCGGGGGGGGGCAGATACGCAGTATTTT. Translation gives CASSLRGGADTQYF. Variable domain in full (rest from reference TRBV5-1 and TRBJ2-3): KAGVTQTPRYLIKTRGQQVTLSCSPISGHRSVSWYQQTPGQGLQFLFEYFSETQRNKGNFPGRFSGRQFSNSRSEMNVSTLELGDSALYLCASSLRGGADTQYFGPGTRLTVL.

The genes are TRBV7-9 and TRBJ2-3, with 8 bases that match TRBD1. The CDR3 consists of 17 residues. The V gene end was trimmed by 5 bases and the J gene end by 1 base; junction bases not matched to a gene: 11. Germline assignment: CDR1 SEHNR and CDR2 FQNEAQ (reference sequence). CDR3 DNA sequence: TGTGCCAGCAGCCCCAGGTGGACAGGGCGAGGCACAGATACGCAGTATTTT. Its translation is CASSPRWTGRGTDTQYF.

This clone appeared a few times. The chain is built from TRBV7-3 and TRBJ2-2; D remains ambiguous. V lost 5 bases to trimming and J lost 7 bases, with 8 bases between them. CDR3 size: 12 residues. Germline V gene data show CDR1 as SGHTA and CDR2 as FQGTGA. CDR3 in amino acids: CASSPHGGELFF. In nucleotides, the CDR3 is TGTGCCAGCAGCCCCCACGGCGGGGAGCTGTTTTTT.

The chain carries TRBV2 and TRBJ2-7; perhaps TRBD1 as D (5 bases). CDR3 length: 13 amino acids. V dropped 4 bases and J dropped 5 bases, with 12 bases sitting between them. Germline V gene data show CDR1 as SNHLY and CDR2 as FYNNEI. The CDR3 sequence is CASSVARADEQYF. CDR3 bases: TGTGCCAGCAGTGTAGCCAGGGCGGACGAGCAGTACTTC.

A few counts support this clone. V usage is TRBV12-5 and J usage is TRBJ1-1; 8 bases match TRBD1. The V gene's germline CDR1 is LGHNT and CDR2 FRNRAP. The junction had 17 bases not matched to a gene; V was cut back by 1 base and J by 1 base. The CDR3 consists of 20 residues. The CDR3 nucleotides read TGTGCTAGTGGTTTGGCCGATCGTTGGACAGGGACAACCGCGAACACTGAAGCTTTCTTT. It is translated as CASGLADRWTGTTANTEAFF.